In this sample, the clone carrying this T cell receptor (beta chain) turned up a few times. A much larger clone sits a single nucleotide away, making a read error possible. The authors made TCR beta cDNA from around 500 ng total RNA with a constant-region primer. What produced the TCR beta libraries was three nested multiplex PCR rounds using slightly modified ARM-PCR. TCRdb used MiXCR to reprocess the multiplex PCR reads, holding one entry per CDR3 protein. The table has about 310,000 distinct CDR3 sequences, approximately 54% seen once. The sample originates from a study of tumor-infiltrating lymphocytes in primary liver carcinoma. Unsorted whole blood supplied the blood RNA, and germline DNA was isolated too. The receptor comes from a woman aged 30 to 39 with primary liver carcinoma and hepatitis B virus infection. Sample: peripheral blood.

The CDR3 DNA reads as TGTGCCATCTCGGCGGGAGGCCCCGACACAGATACGCAGTATTTT. It yields the protein CAISAGGPDTDTQYF. The chain employs TRBV11-2 and TRBJ2-3, with TRBD2 identical over 8 bases. V trimming: 10 bases; J trimming: 2 bases; junction bases outside the gene matches: 11. The CDR3 is 15 residues long. Germline V CDR1 and CDR2: SGHAT, FQNNGV.